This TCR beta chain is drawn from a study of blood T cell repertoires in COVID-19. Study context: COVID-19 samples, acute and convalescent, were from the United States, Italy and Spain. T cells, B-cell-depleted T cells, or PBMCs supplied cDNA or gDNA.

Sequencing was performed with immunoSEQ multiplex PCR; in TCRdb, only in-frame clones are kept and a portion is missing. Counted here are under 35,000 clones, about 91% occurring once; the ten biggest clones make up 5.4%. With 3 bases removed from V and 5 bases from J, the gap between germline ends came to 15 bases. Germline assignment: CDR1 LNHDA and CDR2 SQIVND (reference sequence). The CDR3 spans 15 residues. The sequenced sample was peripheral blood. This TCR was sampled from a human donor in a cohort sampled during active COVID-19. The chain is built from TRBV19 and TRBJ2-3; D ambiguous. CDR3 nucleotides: TGTGCCAGTAGTATCGGGTACCGCCTGGGAGATACGCAGTATTTT. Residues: CASSIGYRLGDTQYF.